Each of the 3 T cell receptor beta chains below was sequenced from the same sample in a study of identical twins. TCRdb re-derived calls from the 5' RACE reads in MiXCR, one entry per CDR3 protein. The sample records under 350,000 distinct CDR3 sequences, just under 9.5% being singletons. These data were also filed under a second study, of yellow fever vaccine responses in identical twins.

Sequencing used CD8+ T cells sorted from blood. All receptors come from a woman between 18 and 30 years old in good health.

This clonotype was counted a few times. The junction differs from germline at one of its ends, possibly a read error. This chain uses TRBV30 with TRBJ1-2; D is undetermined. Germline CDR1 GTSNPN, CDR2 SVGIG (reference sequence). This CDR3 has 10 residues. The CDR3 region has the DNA TGTGCCTGGAGTGTAGATTTGGTCAGCTTC. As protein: CAWSVDLVSF.

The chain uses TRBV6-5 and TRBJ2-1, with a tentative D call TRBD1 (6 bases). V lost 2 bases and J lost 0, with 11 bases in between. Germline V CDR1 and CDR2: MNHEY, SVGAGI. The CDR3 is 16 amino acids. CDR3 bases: TGTGCCAGCAGTTACGCAGGGGTTAGCTCCTACAATGAGCAGTTCTTC. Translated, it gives CASSYAGVSSYNEQFF.

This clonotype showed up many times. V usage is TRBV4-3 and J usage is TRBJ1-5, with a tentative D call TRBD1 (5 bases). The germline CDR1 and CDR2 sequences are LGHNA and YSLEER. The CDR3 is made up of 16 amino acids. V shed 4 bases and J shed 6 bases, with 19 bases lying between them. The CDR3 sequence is CASSPRRGVGGQPQHF. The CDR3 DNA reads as TGCGCCAGCAGCCCACGAAGAGGGGTTGGGGGTCAGCCCCAGCATTTT.